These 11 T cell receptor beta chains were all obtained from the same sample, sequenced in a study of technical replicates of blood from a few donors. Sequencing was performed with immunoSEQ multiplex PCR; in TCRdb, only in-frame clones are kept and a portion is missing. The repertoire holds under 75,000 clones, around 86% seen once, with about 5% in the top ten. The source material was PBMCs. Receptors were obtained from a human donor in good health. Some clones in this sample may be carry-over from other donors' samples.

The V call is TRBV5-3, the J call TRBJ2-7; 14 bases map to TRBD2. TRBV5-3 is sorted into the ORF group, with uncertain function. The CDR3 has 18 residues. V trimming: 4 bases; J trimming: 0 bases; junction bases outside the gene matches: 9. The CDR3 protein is CARSAGTSGGDSSYEQYF. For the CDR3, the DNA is TGTGCCAGAAGCGCAGGGACTAGCGGGGGCGACAGCTCCTACGAGCAGTACTTC.

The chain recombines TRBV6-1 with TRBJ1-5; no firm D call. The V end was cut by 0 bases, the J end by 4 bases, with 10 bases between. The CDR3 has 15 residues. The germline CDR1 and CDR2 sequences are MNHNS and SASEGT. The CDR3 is CASSEAGVGNQPQHF. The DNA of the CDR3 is TGTGCCAGCAGTGAAGCCGGAGTAGGTAATCAGCCCCAGCATTTT.

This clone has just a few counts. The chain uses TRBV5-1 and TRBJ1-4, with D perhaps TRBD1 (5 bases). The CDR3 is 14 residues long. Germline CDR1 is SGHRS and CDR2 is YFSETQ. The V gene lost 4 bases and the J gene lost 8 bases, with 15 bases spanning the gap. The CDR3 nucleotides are TGCGCCAGCAGCCCGGACGGGGGGACCGAAAAACTGTTTTTT. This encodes CASSPDGGTEKLFF.

As DNA, the CDR3 is TGTGCCAGCAGCGTAGTTGGGGAGGCCACTGAAGCTTTCTTT. This sequence encodes CASSVVGEATEAFF. The chain is built from TRBV9 and TRBJ1-1; D unclear. Trimming cost V 0 bases and J 4 bases, with 10 bases left between them. The CDR3 is 14 residues long. Looked up from germline, CDR1 is SGDLS and CDR2 is YYNGEE.

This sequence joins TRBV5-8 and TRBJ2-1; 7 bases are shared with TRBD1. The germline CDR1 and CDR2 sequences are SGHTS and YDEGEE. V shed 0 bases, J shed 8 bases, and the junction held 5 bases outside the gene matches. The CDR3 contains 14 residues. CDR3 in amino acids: CASSLEGARYEQFF. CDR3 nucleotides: TGTGCCAGCAGCTTGGAGGGGGCTAGGTATGAGCAGTTCTTC.

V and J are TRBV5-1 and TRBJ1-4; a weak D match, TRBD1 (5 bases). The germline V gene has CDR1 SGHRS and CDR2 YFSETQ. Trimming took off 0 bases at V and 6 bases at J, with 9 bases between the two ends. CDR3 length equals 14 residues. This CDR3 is CASSLGGGYEKLFF. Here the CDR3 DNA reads TGCGCCAGCAGCTTGGGGGGGGGATATGAAAAACTGTTTTTT. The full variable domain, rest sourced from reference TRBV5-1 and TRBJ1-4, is KAGVTQTPRYLIKTRGQQVTLSCSPISGHRSVSWYQQTPGQGLQFLFEYFSETQRNKGNFPGRFSGRQFSNSRSEMNVSTLELGDSALYLCASSLGGGYEKLFFGSGTQLSVL.

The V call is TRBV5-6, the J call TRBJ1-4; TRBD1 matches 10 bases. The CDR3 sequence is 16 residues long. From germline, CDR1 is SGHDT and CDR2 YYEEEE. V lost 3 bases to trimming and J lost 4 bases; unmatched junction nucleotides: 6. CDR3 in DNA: TGTGCCAGCAGCTGGGGACAGGGGACTTATAATGAAAAACTGTTTTTT. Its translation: CASSWGQGTYNEKLFF.

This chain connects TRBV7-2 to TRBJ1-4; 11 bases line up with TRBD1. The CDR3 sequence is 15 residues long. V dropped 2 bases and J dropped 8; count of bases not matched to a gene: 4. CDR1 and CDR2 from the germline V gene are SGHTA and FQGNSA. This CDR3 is CASSLPGQGEEKLFF. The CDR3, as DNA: TGTGCCAGCAGCTTACCGGGACAGGGGGAAGAAAAACTGTTTTTT.

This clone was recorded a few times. The CDR3 is CSVELTGGTEAFF. The DNA for the CDR3 is TGCAGCGTTGAACTTACGGGGGGCACTGAAGCTTTCTTT. This rearrangement joins TRBV29-1 to TRBJ1-1; possibly TRBD1 for D (5 bases). The CDR3 runs 13 residues. Trimming shortened V by 2 bases and J by 4 bases, and 11 bases separated the two germline ends. Germline V gene data show CDR1 as SQVTM and CDR2 as ANQGSEA.

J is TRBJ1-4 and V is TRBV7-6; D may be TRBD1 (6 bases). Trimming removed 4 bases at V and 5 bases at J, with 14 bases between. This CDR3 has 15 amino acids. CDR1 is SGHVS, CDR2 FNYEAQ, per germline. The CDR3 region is CASSSIQGTNEKLFF. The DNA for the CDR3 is TGTGCCAGCAGCTCTATCCAGGGGACGAATGAAAAACTGTTTTTT.

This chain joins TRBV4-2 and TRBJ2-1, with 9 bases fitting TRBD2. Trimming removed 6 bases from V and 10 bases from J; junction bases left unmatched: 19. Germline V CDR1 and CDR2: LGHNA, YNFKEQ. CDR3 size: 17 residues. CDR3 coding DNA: TGTGCCAGCAGACCCATCCTACAGCGGGGGGCGGGGGCCGAGCAGTTCTTC. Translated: CASRPILQRGAGAEQFF.